These 29 T cell receptor beta chains were sequenced from one sample in a study of blood T cell repertoires in COVID-19. Produced via immunoSEQ multiplex PCR; TCRdb's table is partial and in-frame only. The sample lists roughly 120,000 clones, about three quarters occurring once. The sample comprised peripheral blood. Receptor source: an elderly woman with active or convalescent COVID-19.

The chain joins TRBV20-1 to TRBJ2-4; D not certain. The CDR3 runs to 11 residues. Germline V lookup: CDR1 DFQATT, CDR2 SNEGSKA (reference sequence). The CDR3 loop reads CGHLVKNIQYF. In nucleotides, the CDR3 is TGCGGCCACCTTGTCAAAAACATTCAGTACTTC.

This sequence joins TRBV5-1 and TRBJ2-7; D remains ambiguous. The CDR3 runs to 16 residues. Germline CDR1 is SGHRS and CDR2 is YFSETQ. The germline V and J ends were trimmed by 1 base and 2 bases, with 16 bases remaining between them. CDR3 bases: TGCGCCAGCAGCTTGTCTCCACAGCCTCAGCCCTACGAGCAGTACTTC. Amino acids: CASSLSPQPQPYEQYF.

V gene TRBV4-1 combines with J gene TRBJ2-7; the match to TRBD1 covers 7 bases. CDR1 and CDR2 (germline): MGHRA, YSYEKL. The CDR3 runs to 15 residues. The trim removed 3 bases at V and 4 bases at J, leaving 9 bases unmatched. In DNA, the CDR3 is TGCGCCAGCAGCCAGAATATTCAACAGGGGTACGAGCAGTACTTC. Its protein product is CASSQNIQQGYEQYF.

The chain couples TRBV14 to TRBJ2-7; a weak D match, TRBD1 (6 bases). The germline gives CDR1 SGHDN, CDR2 FVKESK. The CDR3 loop spans 13 amino acids. Trimming removed 4 bases at V and 4 bases at J, with 11 bases between. CDR3 in DNA: TGTGCCAGCAGCCGGCAGGGGTCATACGAGCAGTACTTC. It encodes CASSRQGSYEQYF.

This clone is a singleton in its sample. The rearrangement links TRBV7-6 to TRBJ2-1; D possibly corresponds to TRBD2 (6 bases). V lost 2 bases, J lost 3 bases, and 20 bases lay in between. The germline V gene has CDR1 SGHVS and CDR2 FNYEAQ. The CDR3 covers 18 residues. The CDR3 protein is CASSLYEYGGPGYNEQFF. The DNA of the CDR3 is TGTGCCAGCAGCTTATATGAGTACGGGGGTCCTGGCTACAATGAGCAGTTCTTC.

This clone was found a few times. V is TRBV6-2 or TRBV6-3 and J is TRBJ2-1; a weak D match, TRBD2 (5 bases). The germline V gene has CDR1 MNHEY and CDR2 SVGEGT. Trimming removed 4 bases at V and 3 bases at J, with 10 bases between. The CDR3 is made up of 14 amino acids. The DNA for the CDR3 is TGTGCCAGCAGTTCTACGGGGTACTACAATGAGCAGTTCTTC. As protein: CASSSTGYYNEQFF.

The CDR3 sequence: CASSSAFGRAYEQYF. In DNA form, the CDR3 reads TGTGCCAGCAGCTCCGCTTTCGGGAGGGCATACGAGCAGTACTTC. The chain couples TRBV11-2 to TRBJ2-7, with 8 bases fitting TRBD2. Losses at the gene ends were 4 bases for V and 4 bases for J; bases not matched to a gene: 9. The germline V gene encodes CDR1 SGHAT and CDR2 FQNNGV. CDR3 length: 15 residues.

The chain combines TRBV9 with TRBJ2-2; D remains ambiguous. Trimming pared 0 bases from V and 1 base from J, leaving 10 bases between. CDR1 is SGDLS, CDR2 YYNGEE, per germline. The CDR3 extends over 16 amino acids. This CDR3 is CASSVGSSQNTGELFF. The DNA for the CDR3 is TGTGCCAGCAGCGTAGGGTCTTCACAGAACACCGGGGAGCTGTTTTTT.

The chain links TRBV7-2 to TRBJ1-2; 7 bases are a match to TRBD1. J was trimmed by 0 bases and V by 6 bases; bases with no gene match: 7. The CDR3 has 15 amino acids. The germline CDR1 and CDR2 sequences are SGHTA and FQGNSA. CDR3 sequence (DNA): TGTGCCAGCAGTTCCGGACAGGCTTCTAACTATGGCTACACCTTC. Protein sequence: CASSSGQASNYGYTF.

This sequence joins TRBV5-5 and TRBJ2-1, with a weak D call TRBD2 (5 bases). The CDR3 has 16 residues. V lost 7 bases, J lost 1 base, and 18 bases lay in between. Germline loops: CDR1 SGHKS, CDR2 YYEKEE (reference sequence). This CDR3 reads CASGPRSGGSYNEQFF. CDR3 DNA: TGTGCCAGCGGCCCGAGGAGCGGAGGTTCCTACAATGAGCAGTTCTTC.

The CDR3 DNA is TGTGCCAGCTCCCGGGCAGGTGGGGATGGAGGTGGCTACACCTTC. This translates into CASSRAGGDGGGYTF. V usage is TRBV4-2 and J usage is TRBJ1-2; D is ambiguous. The V end was cut by 8 bases, the J end by 7 bases, with 23 bases between. CDR3 length: 15 amino acids. Germline V gene sequence: CDR1 LGHNA, CDR2 YNFKEQ.

The chain joins TRBV5-4 to TRBJ2-5; D is undetermined. V dropped 6 bases and J dropped 0 bases, with 9 bases sitting between them. In germline, CDR1 is SGHNT, CDR2 YYREEE (reference sequence). The CDR3 covers 13 residues. This CDR3 is CASNQEYQETQYF. The CDR3 DNA follows: TGTGCCAGCAACCAAGAGTACCAAGAGACCCAGTACTTC.

CDR3 sequence (DNA): TGTGCCATCAGGCCGGGACAGGGGGTCTATGGCTACACCTTC. Translated: CAIRPGQGVYGYTF. V gene TRBV10-3 combines with J gene TRBJ1-2; 11 positions agree with TRBD1. The V segment lost 6 bases and the J segment 4 bases; nucleotides outside the gene matches: 4. CDR3 size: 14 residues. The germline V gene has CDR1 ENHRY and CDR2 SYGVKD.

This chain uses TRBV2 with TRBJ2-5; D unresolved. CDR1 and CDR2 from the germline V gene are SNHLY and FYNNEI. The CDR3 totals 13 residues. V was clipped by 7 bases and J by 0 bases, with 9 bases between them. Written as DNA, the CDR3 is TGTGCCAGCAAGCGATGGTACCAAGAGACCCAGTACTTC. Amino acid sequence: CASKRWYQETQYF.

V gene TRBV5-1 combines with J gene TRBJ2-1; D not certain. The CDR3 length is 13 residues. V was pared by 2 bases and J by 6 bases, with 9 bases between. Per the germline V gene, CDR1 is SGHRS and CDR2 is YFSETQ. The CDR3 nucleotides read TGCGCCAGCAGCTTCCAGGTTGGCAATGAGCAGTTCTTC. Encoded protein: CASSFQVGNEQFF.

This clone is a singleton in its sample. The gene calls are TRBV7-9 and TRBJ2-7; 10 bases line up with TRBD2. With V trimmed by 1 base and J by 7 bases, 13 bases remained unmatched. This CDR3 is 17 amino acids long. Germline V gene sequence: CDR1 SEHNR, CDR2 FQNEAQ (reference sequence). CDR3 loop: CASSLEGPSGSGWEQYF. In nucleotides, the CDR3 is TGTGCCAGCAGCTTAGAAGGGCCTAGCGGGAGTGGTTGGGAGCAGTACTTC. Full variable domain (missing parts from reference TRBV7-9 and TRBJ2-7): DTGVSQNPRHKITKRGQNVTFRCDPISEHNRLYWYRQTLGQGPEFLTYFQNEAQLEKSRLLSDRFSAERPKGSFSTLEIQRTEQGDSAMYLCASSLEGPSGSGWEQYFGPGTRLTVT.

The rearrangement links TRBV11-3 to TRBJ2-1; D is unresolved. There are 13 residues in the CDR3. V dropped 5 bases and J dropped 9 bases, with 14 bases sitting between them. The germline CDR1 and CDR2 sequences are SGHNT and YENEEA. The CDR3, as DNA: TGTGCCAGCAGCCACCGGCTGCGGTCTGAGCAGTTCTTC. Protein product: CASSHRLRSEQFF.

The chain uses TRBV21-1 and TRBJ2-2; the D call of TRBD2 is as the table states it, not checked on the DNA. TRBV21-1 is deemed a pseudogene. The CDR3 sequence is 17 residues long. CDR3 nucleotide sequence: TGTGCGAGGAGGGGGGCCGTAGCGGGAGCGAGAACCGGGGAGCTGTTTTTT. Amino acid sequence: CARRGAVAGARTGELFF.

The chain is built from TRBV7-2 and TRBJ1-1; 7 bases agree with TRBD1. Trimming removed 1 base from V and 3 bases from J; junction bases left unmatched: 2. Germline V CDR1 and CDR2: SGHTA, FQGNSA. The CDR3 has 14 amino acids. In DNA form, the CDR3 reads TGTGCCAGCAGCTTAGGCAGGGGGTACACTGAAGCTTTCTTT. Its translation: CASSLGRGYTEAFF.

This chain uses TRBV5-1 with TRBJ2-7, with D perhaps matching TRBD2 (5 bases). V lost 0 bases and J 6 bases, leaving 13 bases between the germline ends. In germline, CDR1 is SGHRS, CDR2 YFSETQ. The CDR3 has 14 amino acids. The CDR3 reads CASSLDFAGLEQYF. In DNA, the CDR3 is TGCGCCAGCAGCTTGGATTTTGCGGGCCTCGAGCAGTACTTC.

The chain uses TRBV5-1 and TRBJ2-7, with 12 bases that match TRBD2. The CDR3 is 15 residues long. V dropped 6 bases and J dropped 3; count of bases not matched to a gene: 7. CDR1 is SGHRS and CDR2 is YFSETQ in the germline V gene. CDR3: CASNPTSGRGYEQYF. CDR3 nucleotide sequence: TGCGCCAGCAACCCGACTAGCGGGAGAGGCTACGAGCAGTACTTC.

The rearrangement links TRBV19 to TRBJ2-3, with 9 bases identical to TRBD1. This CDR3 has 16 amino acids. Germline-derived CDR1 and CDR2 are LNHDA and SQIVND (reference sequence). V lost 5 bases and J lost 2; bases outside the gene matches: 8. The CDR3 nucleotides are TGTGCCAGTAGTCCCCGGGGGACAGGGACCACAGATACGCAGTATTTT. Its protein product is CASSPRGTGTTDTQYF.

This clone was counted only a few times. The chain joins TRBV6-6 to TRBJ1-2; 10 bases agree with TRBD1. The CDR3 runs to 14 residues. The ends lost 6 bases at V and 8 bases at J; junction bases unmatched: 9. Germline CDR1 MNHNY, CDR2 SVGAGI (reference sequence). CDR3 residues: CASRAEGQGFGYTF. As DNA, the CDR3 is TGTGCCAGCAGGGCAGAGGGACAGGGGTTCGGCTACACCTTC.

The V call is TRBV5-6, the J call TRBJ1-2, with D maybe TRBD1 (5 bases). This CDR3 has 14 amino acids. V lost 0 bases and J lost 4, with 10 bases in between. The V gene's germline CDR1 is SGHDT and CDR2 YYEEEE. The CDR3 loop reads CASSLALQVYGYTF. CDR3 bases: TGTGCCAGCAGCTTGGCCTTACAGGTCTATGGCTACACCTTC.

The chain uses TRBV5-1 and TRBJ2-1; D is unclear. Germline CDR1 is SGHRS and CDR2 is YFSETQ. V lost 1 base and J lost 0, with 11 bases in between. CDR3 length equals 16 residues. CDR3 DNA sequence: TGCGCCAGCAGCTTGAGTCTGGCCACCTCCTACAATGAGCAGTTCTTC. Translating gives CASSLSLATSYNEQFF.

The chain recombines TRBV30 with TRBJ2-5, with 7 bases lining up with TRBD2. V was clipped by 4 bases and J by 1 base; unmatched bases: 6. CDR1 and CDR2 (germline): GTSNPN, SVGIG (reference sequence). This CDR3 has 14 amino acids. The CDR3 coding sequence is TGTGCCTGGAATCCTTCTAGCGGCCAAGAGACCCAGTACTTC. This gives the protein CAWNPSSGQETQYF. The full variable domain, in which reference TRBV30 and TRBJ2-5 provide the parts outside the CDR3, is SQTIHQWPATLVQPVGSPLSLECTVEGTSNPNLYWYRQAAGRGLQLLFYSVGIGQISSEVPQNLSASRPQDRQFILSSKKLLLSDSGFYLCAWNPSSGQETQYFGPGTRLLVL.

This chain links TRBV7-8 with TRBJ2-7; 7 nucleotides line up with TRBD1. The CDR3 runs to 13 residues. J lost 1 base, V lost 5 bases, and 2 bases had no gene match. Germline CDR1 and CDR2: SGHVS and FQNEAQ. CDR3 protein: CASSRDSSYEQYF. CDR3 DNA: TGTGCCAGCAGCCGGGACAGTTCCTACGAGCAGTACTTC.

This chain joins TRBV7-2 and TRBJ2-2, with 9 nucleotides matching TRBD2. CDR3 size: 15 residues. Germline CDR1 is SGHTA and CDR2 is FQGNSA. V trimming: 7 bases; J trimming: 5 bases; junction bases outside the gene matches: 8. Here the CDR3 DNA reads TGTGCCAGCATCCTTAGCGGGAGTTCGACCGGGGAGCTGTTTTTT. This encodes CASILSGSSTGELFF.

The chain couples TRBV9 to TRBJ1-2; unclear D gene. Germline-derived CDR1 and CDR2 are SGDLS and YYNGEE. Trimming took off 3 bases at V and 6 bases at J, with 9 bases between the two ends. This CDR3 has 12 residues. CDR3 coding DNA: TGTGCCAGCAGCGACTATCTTGATGGCTACACCTTC. Residues: CASSDYLDGYTF.